The 5 T cell receptor beta chains below come from one sample, sequenced in a study of identical twins. TCRdb redid the calling of the 5' RACE reads with MiXCR, one entry per CDR3 protein. The sample consists of nearly 250,000 distinct CDR3 sequences, around 6.6% of them appearing once. The data also belong to a second study, concerning yellow fever vaccine responses in identical twins.

Sequenced sample: memory (CD45RO+) T cells sorted from blood. The origin of the receptors is a woman aged 18-29 years in good health.

The table lists this clonotype with a few counts. The chain employs TRBV11-3 and TRBJ2-5; D is uncertain. The CDR3 length is 11 residues. From germline, CDR1 is SGHNT and CDR2 YENEEA. Trimming removed 4 bases at V and 5 bases at J, with 5 bases between. The DNA for the CDR3 is TGTGCCAGCAGCTCCCCTGAGACCCAGTACTTC. This gives the protein CASSSPETQYF.

The V call is TRBV20-1, the J call TRBJ2-1; possibly TRBD2 for D (6 bases). The CDR3 spans 13 residues. Germline V lookup: CDR1 DFQATT, CDR2 SNEGSKA (reference sequence). DNA for the CDR3: TGCTCCACGCGTCGGGGGAACTACAATGAGCAGTTCTTC. Protein product: CSTRRGNYNEQFF.

The rearrangement links TRBV27 to TRBJ2-5; 7 bases fit TRBD2. Germline V CDR1 and CDR2: MNHEY, SMNVEV (reference sequence). CDR3 length: 15 residues. V shed 1 base and J 5 bases; nucleotides not matched to a gene: 7. The CDR3 DNA is TGTGCCAGCAGTTTATTCCCAGCAGCGGGGGAGACCCAGTACTTC. Translated, it gives CASSLFPAAGETQYF.

This clonotype was observed at least ten times. The chain couples TRBV3-1 to TRBJ2-7; D is perhaps TRBD1 or TRBD2 (5 bases each). Germline CDR1 and CDR2: LGHDT and YNNKEL (reference sequence). The V and J ends lost 0 bases and 3 bases respectively, with 24 bases between them. The CDR3 runs to 19 residues. The CDR3: CASSQEVDRPPTGIYEQYV. The DNA for the CDR3 is TGTGCCAGCAGCCAAGAAGTCGACAGACCCCCCACGGGGATCTACGAGCAGTACGTC.

The chain is built from TRBV3-1 and TRBJ2-5; D gene ambiguous. This CDR3 is 14 amino acids long. Trimming shortened V by 2 bases and J by 4 bases, and 11 bases separated the two germline ends. CDR1 and CDR2 from the germline V gene are LGHDT and YNNKEL (reference sequence). As DNA, the CDR3 is TGTGCCAGCAGCCAACAGACCGGGTTAGAGACCCAGTACTTC. This translates into CASSQQTGLETQYF.